This record covers a single TCR beta chain. Its binding antigen is unknown. No much larger clone is present one base from it, and per-base qualities are unavailable. Cut back by 3 bases and 5 bases, the V and J ends lie 11 bases apart. Spanning cysteine to phenylalanine, the CDR3 consists of 13 amino acids. Only the CDR3 region is kept as DNA, spanning 39 bases read in frame from base 1. Based on the germline V gene (reference sequence), the CDR1 and CDR2 sequences are GTSNPN and SVGIG. This specimen comes from a study of control samples from healthy donors and cancer patients (dated by TCRdb to the early 2020s). The library was generated by the immunoSEQ multiplex PCR assay. TCRdb carries this immuneACCESS record with in-frame sequences only. Its versions omit some clonotypes, under half of them owing to an unresolved V gene in the studies checked, with the rest unexplained. This sample has 30,000 or so clones in its table, and approximately 94% of those were observed once. About 6.2% of the sample is held by the ten biggest clonotypes.

The chain joins TRBV30 to TRBJ1-3; no confident D gene assignment can be made. The sample consisted of blood. This receptor was taken from a man aged 60-69 years in good health. In nucleotides, the sequence is TGTGCCTGGAGATCGTCGGGCCGAAACACCATATATTTT. Translated, it reads CAWRSSGRNTIYF. The variable domain in full, with residues beyond the CDR3 obtained from the reference TRBV30 and TRBJ1-3 genes, is SQTIHQWPATLVQPVGSPLSLECTVEGTSNPNLYWYRQAAGRGLQLLFYSVGIGQISSEVPQNLSASRPQDRQFILSSKKLLLSDSGFYLCAWRSSGRNTIYFGEGSWLTVV.